The 7 T cell receptor beta chains below all came from one sample that was sequenced in a study of blood T cell repertoires in COVID-19. Assay: immunoSEQ multiplex PCR; the TCRdb copy retains only in-frame clones and omits some. The data show about 230,000 clones, with 75% to 85% seen just once and about 2.1% held by the top ten. Sequenced sample: peripheral blood. The receptors originated from a man aged 40-50 years who had recovered from COVID-19.

The rearrangement uses TRBV11-2 and TRBJ2-7, with D possibly being TRBD1 (6 bases). V shed 5 bases and J shed 0 bases, with 11 bases lying between them. This CDR3 has 14 residues. The germline CDR1 and CDR2 sequences are SGHAT and FQNNGV. The CDR3 coding sequence is TGTGCCAGCAGCGTCGACAGGAGCTCCTACGAGCAGTACTTC. Protein product: CASSVDRSSYEQYF.

In its sample, this clone was seen once. The V and J genes are TRBV6-5 and TRBJ2-3, with D possibly TRBD1 on 6 matching bases. V was clipped by 6 bases and J by 8 bases, with 9 bases between them. Germline V gene sequence: CDR1 MNHEY, CDR2 SVGAGI. CDR3 length: 11 amino acids. This chain's CDR3 is CASSSGVTQYF. CDR3 sequence (DNA): TGTGCCAGCAGCTCAGGGGTTACGCAGTATTTT.

DNA for the CDR3: TGTGCCACCCAGGGGGTGAACACCGGGGAGCTGTTTTTT. This encodes CATQGVNTGELFF. The chain links TRBV24-1 to TRBJ2-2, with 7 bases that match TRBD1. CDR1 is KGHDR and CDR2 is SFDVKD in the germline V gene. This CDR3 is 13 amino acids long. The V and J ends lost 9 bases and 1 base, in that order; junction bases with no gene match: 1.

This clone was detected once. The V and J genes are TRBV7-2 and TRBJ2-5; 7 positions agree with TRBD1. Germline CDR1 SGHTA, CDR2 FQGNSA. V shed 5 bases and J 4 bases; nucleotides not matched to a gene: 13. The CDR3 has 16 amino acids. The CDR3 coding sequence is TGTGCCAGCAGCCCAAGCCTCGACAGGGTGAGAGAGACCCAGTACTTC. Amino acid sequence: CASSPSLDRVRETQYF. The full variable domain, its missing parts supplied by reference TRBV7-2 and TRBJ2-5, is GAGVSQSPSNKVTEKGKDVELRCDPISGHTALYWYRQSLGQGLEFLIYFQGNSAPDKSGLPSDRFSAERTGGSVSTLTIQRTQQEDSAVYLCASSPSLDRVRETQYFGPGTRLLVL.

The chain employs TRBV7-9 and TRBJ1-4; TRBD1 is a possible D gene (6 bases). V gave up 6 bases and J gave up 1 base, with 15 bases separating them. The CDR3 covers 16 residues. Germline loops: CDR1 SEHNR, CDR2 FQNEAQ (reference sequence). CDR3: CASSRGGGGTNEKLFF. The CDR3, as DNA: TGTGCCAGCAGTCGCGGGGGAGGGGGAACTAATGAAAAACTGTTTTTT.

This CDR3 reads CASSQGGDNEKLFF. The CDR3 DNA reads as TGTGCCAGCAGCCAAGGGGGGGACAATGAAAAACTGTTTTTT. The chain carries TRBV11-3 and TRBJ1-4; a possible D gene is TRBD1 (6 bases). The CDR3 has 14 amino acids. V lost 5 bases and J lost 5, with 12 bases in between. Germline CDR1 is SGHNT and CDR2 is YENEEA. Using reference TRBV11-3 and TRBJ1-4 for the parts outside the CDR3, the full variable domain is EAGVVQSPRYKIIEKKQPVAFWCNPISGHNTLYWYLQNLGQGPELLIRYENEEAVDDSQLPKDRFSAERLKGVDSTLKIQPAELGDSAVYLCASSQGGDNEKLFFGSGTQLSVL.

J is TRBJ1-1 and V is TRBV5-1, with D perhaps TRBD1 (5 bases). Between the trimmed V and J ends, which lost 7 bases and 3 bases, there was a span of 19 bases. This CDR3 region has 15 residues. Germline lookup yields CDR1 SGHRS and CDR2 YFSETQ. The CDR3 reads CASGYTVGVHTEAFF. In nucleotides, the CDR3 is TGCGCCAGCGGATATACAGTAGGGGTACACACTGAAGCTTTCTTT.